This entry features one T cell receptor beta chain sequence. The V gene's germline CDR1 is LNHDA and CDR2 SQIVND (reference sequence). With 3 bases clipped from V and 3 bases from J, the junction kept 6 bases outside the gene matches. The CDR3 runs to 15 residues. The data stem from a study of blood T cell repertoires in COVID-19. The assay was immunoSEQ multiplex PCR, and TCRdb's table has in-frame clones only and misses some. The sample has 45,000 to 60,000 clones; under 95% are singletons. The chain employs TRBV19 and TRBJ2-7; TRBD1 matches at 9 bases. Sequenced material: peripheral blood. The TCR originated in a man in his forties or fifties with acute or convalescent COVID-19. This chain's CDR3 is CASSIRGQGFYEQYF. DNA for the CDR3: TGTGCCAGTAGTATCAGAGGACAGGGGTTCTACGAGCAGTACTTC.